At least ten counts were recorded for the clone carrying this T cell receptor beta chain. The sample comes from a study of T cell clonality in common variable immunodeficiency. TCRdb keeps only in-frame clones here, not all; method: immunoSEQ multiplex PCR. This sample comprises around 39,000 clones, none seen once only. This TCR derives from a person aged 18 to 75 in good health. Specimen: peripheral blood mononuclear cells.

The part of the CDR3 DNA that was read is TGTGCCAGCAGCTGGGGACTAGCGGGAGGGCCTAACACCGGGGAG. Encoded protein: CASSWGLAGGPNTGE. The whole CDR3 protein is CASSWGLAGGPNTGELFF. V is TRBV7-3 and J is TRBJ2-2; TRBD2 matches 16 bases. The CDR3 end lies 3 residues beyond the end of the read and is filled in from the germline J gene. The V and J ends lost 4 bases and 2 bases, in that order; junction bases with no gene match: 4. This CDR3 contains 18 residues. CDR1 is SGHTA and CDR2 is FQGTGA in the germline V gene.